This T cell receptor beta chain was recovered during a study of cytomegalovirus exposure and HLA in healthy donors. As for the study in general: In terms of ancestry, the Caucasian-associated cluster contained 81% of the roughly 400 genotyped donors.

Notes on the study in general: Data from an earlier analysis indicated that most TCR beta V segments were productive either about 90% or about 30% of the time.

60 Vbeta and 13 Jbeta primers were used in PCR. Measured with immunoSEQ multiplex PCR; TCRdb has only the in-frame clones, and not every one. The sample yields 140,000 to 150,000 clones, 75% to 90% seen once. With regard to this clone: The antigen is unknown.

The CDR3 length is 15 residues. V lost 5 bases and J 7 bases, leaving 20 bases between the germline ends. Germline V gene lookup returns CDR1 SGHVS and CDR2 FNYEAQ. The chain has TRBV7-6 and TRBJ1-1, with a weak D call TRBD1 (6 bases). Sequencing was carried out using PBMCs. This receptor was obtained from a woman younger than 45 in good health and CMV-seronegative. In nucleotides, the CDR3 is TGTGCCAGCAGCCCATCAGTGGGGGCAGTAGGTGAAGCTTTCTTT. This encodes CASSPSVGAVGEAFF.